This T cell receptor (beta chain) was recorded in a study of cytomegalovirus exposure and HLA in healthy donors. This clone has a handful of counts. Its matching antigen is unknown. 60 Vbeta and 13 Jbeta primers were used in PCR. Libraries were prepared by immunoSEQ multiplex PCR; TCRdb keeps only in-frame clonotypes and omits some of them. Among 130,000 to 150,000 clones listed, more than 75% were seen once. Findings and caveats of the study: 16,951 TCR beta sequences were associated with HLA alleles at 0.05 false discovery rate in a later analysis. Segments of the TCR beta V type were, in most cases, productive about 87% or about 30% of the time in an earlier analysis.

Material for sequencing was PBMCs. The TCR originated in a female donor in good health and CMV-seronegative.

CDR3 sequence: CAAGPGGLGYTF. The CDR3 nucleotides read TGTGCCGCGGGGCCGGGGGGGCTAGGCTACACCTTC. This sequence joins TRBV5-4 and TRBJ1-2; tentative D call: TRBD1 (6 bases). The CDR3 has 12 amino acids. Germline CDR1 reads SGHNT; CDR2 reads YYREEE (reference sequence). Trimming left V 10 bases short and J 8 bases short, with 18 bases between.